These 15 T cell receptor beta chains originate from one sample sequenced in a study of long-term antiretroviral therapy in people with HIV. Survey level was the resolution at which the v3.0 immunoSEQ assay ran. Sequencing was performed with immunoSEQ multiplex PCR; in TCRdb, only in-frame clones are kept and a portion is missing. Seen here are about 48,000 clones, under 90% observed once, and the top ten hold 2.5% to 3%. Sequences were derived from unsorted PBMCs, sampled 0.8 years after starting antiretroviral therapy. The receptors come from a woman between 18 and 29 years old with HIV.

The chain has TRBV6-1 and TRBJ1-2; D might be TRBD1 (6 bases). The germline V gene has CDR1 MNHNS and CDR2 SASEGT. The CDR3 covers 15 residues. V gave up 10 bases and J gave up 0 bases, with 18 bases separating them. The CDR3 coding sequence is TGTGCCATCTTGCAGGGGCCTACATCTAACTATGGCTACACCTTC. Translated: CAILQGPTSNYGYTF.

This clone was counted a few times. V and J are TRBV7-3 and TRBJ1-3; perhaps TRBD1 as D (6 bases). The germline V gene encodes CDR1 SGHTA and CDR2 FQGTGA. The ends were cut back, 5 bases at V and 0 bases at J, with 20 bases in the middle. The CDR3 sequence is 18 residues long. As DNA, the CDR3 is TGTGCCAGCAGCCCCTACCCGGGGGCCCGGGGCTCTGGAAACACCATATATTTT. Translating it yields CASSPYPGARGSGNTIYF. The whole variable domain, remainder taken from reference TRBV7-3 and TRBJ1-3, is GAGVSQTPSNKVTEKGKYVELRCDPISGHTALYWYRQSLGQGPEFLIYFQGTGAADDSGLPNDRFFAVRPEGSVSTLKIQRTERGDSAVYLCASSPYPGARGSGNTIYFGEGSWLTVV.

The chain employs TRBV19 and TRBJ2-3, with 8 bases fitting TRBD1. The CDR3 runs to 14 residues. Losses at the gene ends were 4 bases for V and 6 bases for J; bases not matched to a gene: 6. Germline V CDR1 and CDR2: LNHDA, SQIVND (reference sequence). The CDR3: CASSTWTGLDTQYF. The CDR3 DNA sequence: TGTGCCAGTAGTACATGGACAGGGTTGGATACGCAGTATTTT.

Here the CDR3 DNA reads TGTGCCAGCAGCCTGAGAGGGTCCAATGAGCAGTTCTTC. Amino acid sequence: CASSLRGSNEQFF. This chain uses TRBV6-5 with TRBJ2-1; the D gene is possibly TRBD2 (5 bases). The V and J ends lost 6 bases and 6 bases respectively, with 12 bases between them. Germline V gene data show CDR1 as MNHEY and CDR2 as SVGAGI. There are 13 residues in the CDR3.

The chain recombines TRBV7-3 with TRBJ2-1, with a weak D call TRBD2 (6 bases). Trimming removed 2 bases at V and 5 bases at J, with 13 bases between. Germline assignment: CDR1 SGHTA and CDR2 FQGTGA. This CDR3 has 15 residues. The CDR3, as DNA: TGTGCCAGCAGCTTATCTGGGACTTCAAACAATGAGCAGTTCTTC. Its translation is CASSLSGTSNNEQFF.

The chain has TRBV7-3 and TRBJ2-1; 14 positions agree with TRBD2. Germline trimming cut 2 bases from V and 10 bases from J; bases unmatched to any gene: 10. The CDR3 spans 17 residues. Looked up from germline, CDR1 is SGHTA and CDR2 is FQGTGA. The CDR3 coding sequence is TGTGCCAGCAGCTTACTAGGCGGGACTAGCGGGAGCCGGGAGCAGTTCTTC. This gives the protein CASSLLGGTSGSREQFF.

The sample holds a few counts of this clone. V and J are TRBV9 and TRBJ1-2; the D is unclear. V was shortened by 0 bases and J by 12 bases, with 3 bases between the two germline ends. CDR1 is SGDLS and CDR2 is YYNGEE in the germline V gene. CDR3 length equals 9 residues. The CDR3 DNA reads TGTGCCAGCAGCGTAGCTGACACCTTC. Translation: CASSVADTF.

The chain joins TRBV5-4 to TRBJ1-3; TRBD1 matches at 7 bases. V shed 3 bases and J 4 bases; nucleotides not matched to a gene: 7. This CDR3 region has 15 residues. CDR1 and CDR2 from the germline V gene are SGHNT and YYREEE (reference sequence). The CDR3, as DNA: TGTGCCAGCAGCTACGAACAGGGGAGAGGAAACACCATATATTTT. This sequence encodes CASSYEQGRGNTIYF.

The sample holds one count of this clone. The J gene is TRBJ2-7, the V gene TRBV12-2; the table's D call of TRBD2 was not tested on the DNA. TRBV12-2 is a listed pseudogene. The CDR3 runs 17 residues. DNA for the CDR3: TGTGCAAGTCGTTATGGACCTAATAGCGGGAGGATCTACGAGCAGTACTTC. This sequence encodes CASRYGPNSGRIYEQYF.

The chain combines TRBV7-9 with TRBJ2-5; tentatively, D is TRBD1 or TRBD2 (7 bases each). CDR3 length equals 17 residues. Trimming removed 5 bases from V and 2 bases from J, with 21 bases in between. Germline lookup yields CDR1 SEHNR and CDR2 FQNEAQ (reference sequence). This CDR3 reads CASSPGLGGTAQETQYF. The CDR3 DNA sequence: TGTGCCAGCAGCCCGGGTCTCGGGGGGACAGCTCAAGAGACCCAGTACTTC.

This clone has only a few counts. This chain links TRBV10-2 with TRBJ1-2; unclear D gene. Germline values: CDR1 WSHSY, CDR2 SAAADI. V lost 0 bases, J lost 4 bases, and 6 bases lay in between. This CDR3 spans 13 amino acids. CDR3 protein: CASSESGTYGYTF. CDR3 nucleotides: TGCGCCAGCAGTGAGTCCGGAACCTATGGCTACACCTTC.

The chain has TRBV6-1 and TRBJ2-3; TRBD1 aligns across 7 bases. Germline-derived CDR1 and CDR2 are MNHNS and SASEGT. Unmatched junction bases numbered 2, after V lost 4 bases and J lost 1 base. This CDR3 has 14 residues. The CDR3 protein is CASSGTGGTDTQYF. CDR3 coding DNA: TGTGCCAGCAGTGGTACAGGGGGCACAGATACGCAGTATTTT.

The rearrangement links TRBV7-9 to TRBJ2-5, with 10 bases that match TRBD1. The germline gives CDR1 SEHNR, CDR2 FQNEAQ (reference sequence). The CDR3 contains 14 residues. The V and J ends lost 4 bases and 5 bases, in that order; junction bases with no gene match: 4. Here the CDR3 DNA reads TGTGCCAGCAGCTGGACAGGGGGAGGTGAGACCCAGTACTTC. Translating it yields CASSWTGGGETQYF.

This clone has just one count. J is TRBJ2-5 and V is TRBV7-2, with D tentatively TRBD1 (5 bases). Germline V gene lookup returns CDR1 SGHTA and CDR2 FQGNSA. The CDR3 sequence is 16 residues long. Trimming cost V 0 bases and J 2 bases, with 13 bases left between them. The DNA of the CDR3 is TGTGCCAGCAGCTTAGCGCTGGGGTGGACACAAGAGACCCAGTACTTC. Translated, it gives CASSLALGWTQETQYF.

The gene calls are TRBV4-3 and TRBJ2-7; 7 bases are shared with TRBD1. This CDR3 has 14 residues. V trimming: 8 bases; J trimming: 1 base; junction bases outside the gene matches: 8. Germline V gene lookup returns CDR1 LGHNA and CDR2 YSLEER. CDR3 coding DNA: TGCGCCAGCCGACAGGGCACCAATTCCTACGAGCAGTACTTC. Its protein is CASRQGTNSYEQYF.